One and the same sample provided the 9 T cell receptor beta chains below, sequenced in a study of T-cell reconstitution after alpha-beta-depleted transplantation in children. As it was prepared, the TCRbeta library received unique molecular identifiers. Each CDR3 protein gets one entry after TCRdb re-called the PCR reads with MiXCR. The table lists 500,000 or so distinct CDR3 sequences, 32% of them singletons. The sequencing here drew on PBMCs from the stem cell graft donor, taken from the stem cell graft. The receptors stem from a human donor who donated a stem cell graft to a child with aplastic anemia.

This chain joins TRBV7-8 and TRBJ2-7; 7 bases align to TRBD1. The CDR3 sequence is 17 residues long. Germline CDR1 reads SGHVS; CDR2 reads FQNEAQ. The ends lost 5 bases at V and 2 bases at J; junction bases unmatched: 15. CDR3 loop: CASSPGRQGRFPYEQYV. Written as DNA, the CDR3 is TGTGCCAGCAGCCCAGGGAGACAGGGCCGCTTCCCCTACGAGCAGTACGTC.

The chain recombines TRBV5-1 with TRBJ2-1, with D unresolved. The germline V and J ends were trimmed by 0 bases and 9 bases, with 16 bases remaining between them. Germline CDR1 is SGHRS and CDR2 is YFSETQ. The CDR3 extends over 15 amino acids. The CDR3: CASSLVVSLSAEQFF. CDR3 sequence (DNA): TGCGCCAGCAGCTTGGTGGTCAGCCTTTCGGCTGAGCAGTTCTTC.

The chain joins TRBV30 to TRBJ2-3; D possibly uses TRBD1 or TRBD2 (6 bases each). V lost 4 bases to trimming and J lost 3 bases, with 11 bases between them. The CDR3 has 13 residues. Germline CDR1 and CDR2: GTSNPN and SVGIG (reference sequence). The CDR3 spells CAWNGGRTDTQYF. The CDR3 DNA is TGTGCCTGGAACGGGGGCAGAACAGATACGCAGTATTTT. Looking up the rest from reference TRBV30 and TRBJ2-3 gives the full variable domain: SQTIHQWPATLVQPVGSPLSLECTVEGTSNPNLYWYRQAAGRGLQLLFYSVGIGQISSEVPQNLSASRPQDRQFILSSKKLLLSDSGFYLCAWNGGRTDTQYFGPGTRLTVL.

The chain couples TRBV21-1 to TRBJ2-3; TRBD1, the table's D call, lacks a check against the DNA. TRBV21-1 is deemed a pseudogene. CDR3 size: 14 residues. CDR3 sequence reads: CASSNDRFTSTQYF. The CDR3 DNA follows: TGTGCCAGCAGCAACGACAGGTTCACAAGTACGCAGTATTTT.

The chain has TRBV3-1 and TRBJ2-1; 12 bases align to TRBD2. V was pared by 1 base and J by 0 bases, with 7 bases of the junction left unmatched. CDR1 and CDR2 (germline): LGHDT, YNNKEL (reference sequence). The CDR3 totals 19 residues. The CDR3 protein is CASSQGTSGIASSYNEQFF. The CDR3, as DNA: TGTGCCAGCAGCCAAGGGACTAGCGGGATAGCGAGCTCCTACAATGAGCAGTTCTTC.

V gene TRBV6-2 or TRBV6-3 combines with J gene TRBJ2-5; D uncertain. The CDR3 is 12 amino acids. Germline CDR1 and CDR2: MNHEY and SVGEGT. The V end was cut by 7 bases, the J end by 5 bases, with 11 bases between. CDR3 DNA: TGTGCCAGCACTAAAAATGGGGAGACCCAGTACTTC. Translation gives CASTKNGETQYF.

The chain has TRBV30 and TRBJ2-1, with 14 bases fitting TRBD2. V gave up 2 bases and J gave up 7 bases; unmatched junction bases: 7. The germline CDR1 and CDR2 sequences are GTSNPN and SVGIG (reference sequence). This CDR3 contains 16 residues. This CDR3 reads CAWSPGLAGEGNEQFF. The CDR3 region has the DNA TGTGCCTGGAGTCCGGGACTAGCGGGAGAGGGAAATGAGCAGTTCTTC. Full variable domain (remainder filled in from reference TRBV30 and TRBJ2-1): SQTIHQWPATLVQPVGSPLSLECTVEGTSNPNLYWYRQAAGRGLQLLFYSVGIGQISSEVPQNLSASRPQDRQFILSSKKLLLSDSGFYLCAWSPGLAGEGNEQFFGPGTRLTVL.

There are a few counts of this clonotype. This chain links TRBV5-1 with TRBJ1-1; 7 nucleotides align to TRBD1. The J segment lost 3 bases and the V segment lost 4 bases, leaving 9 bases of the junction unmatched. The CDR3 totals 15 residues. CDR1 is SGHRS, CDR2 YFSETQ, per germline. The CDR3 region has the DNA TGCGCCAGCAGCCGACTGTCAGGGGGTCACACTGAAGCTTTCTTT. This codes for CASSRLSGGHTEAFF.

The V call is TRBV18, the J call TRBJ2-1; 7 positions agree with TRBD2. With V trimmed by 2 bases and J by 4 bases, 8 bases remained unmatched. This CDR3 is built from 16 residues. Germline CDR1 KGHSH, CDR2 LQKENI. DNA of the CDR3: TGTGCCAGCTCACCAAACCGGCGGGAGATATACAATGAGCAGTTCTTC. Its translation: CASSPNRREIYNEQFF.